The rows below give T cell receptor beta chains drawn from one sample of a study of T cells after yellow fever vaccination. Via MiXCR, TCRdb re-called the 5' RACE reads, giving one row per CDR3 protein. Found here are around 600,000 distinct CDR3 sequences, around an eighth of them singletons; the top ten hold 14% to 15%. The starting material was PBMCs, obtained on the day of the yellow fever booster vaccination. These receptors were taken from a young man who received the YFV17D yellow fever vaccine. CDR3s leave out the opening cysteine and the closing phenylalanine or tryptophan. The D gene is left open where the match is weak.

>-|TRBJ2-3|TRBV4-3
ASSQDVSSPGTDTQY
>-|TRBJ2-2|TRBV19
ASSIQGGGTGELF
>TRBD2|TRBJ2-1|TRBV6-2/TRBV6-3
ATSSGRAINEQF
>TRBD2|TRBJ2-1|TRBV11-3
ASSPTSGSHNEQF
>-|TRBJ2-2|TRBV11-2
ASTLRPADGELF
>-|TRBJ2-1|TRBV14
ASSPFGESYNEQF
>-|TRBJ2-2|TRBV5-1
ASSLDRVTGELF
>TRBD1|TRBJ1-1|TRBV19
ASSDYTGGGGTEAF
>-|TRBJ2-5|TRBV5-1
ASSLERGTVQETQY
>-|TRBJ2-2|TRBV5-1
ASSLVTAGTGELF
>TRBD2|TRBJ2-5|TRBV29-1
SFGLAGPETQY
>-|TRBJ2-3|TRBV29-1
SADSSTDTQY
>TRBD1|TRBJ2-7|TRBV11-2
ASSPRTGVYEQY
>-|TRBJ1-1|TRBV5-1
ASSLGGKTEAF
>-|TRBJ2-7|TRBV7-2
ASSLFGQGSGFEQY
>-|TRBJ1-6|TRBV7-2
ASSFIWDWNSPLH
>-|TRBJ2-1|TRBV3-1
ASSQAGASYNEQF
>TRBD2|TRBJ2-2|TRBV7-2
ASSPPGLLTGELF
>TRBD2|TRBJ2-3|TRBV20-1
SWGREGRNTQY
>TRBD2|TRBJ2-1|TRBV2
ATWREESYNEQF
>TRBD2|TRBJ2-1|TRBV25-1
ASSDGGVVGFNEQF
>-|TRBJ1-2|TRBV19
ASSPEGESINYGYT
>TRBD2|TRBJ2-1|TRBV5-1
ASSRGVPYNEQF
>-|TRBJ2-1|TRBV7-2
ASSLAARTYNEQF
>-|TRBJ2-3|TRBV20-1
SAGTASGTADTQY
>TRBD1|TRBJ2-1|TRBV4-3
ASIQDLQGAREQF
>TRBD1|TRBJ1-1|TRBV28
ASSFLRGRETEAF
>-|TRBJ2-5|TRBV5-5
ASSLEPAQETQY
>-|TRBJ2-6|TRBV7-9
ASSGAFSGANVLT
>TRBD1|TRBJ2-3|TRBV4-3
ASSRGQGITDTQY
>-|TRBJ2-1|TRBV19
ASGVYNEQF
>TRBD2|TRBJ2-5|TRBV27
ASSPFGRLAGGQETQY
>-|TRBJ1-1|TRBV29-1
SVTQGRGNTEAF
>-|TRBJ2-5|TRBV18
ASSRASPGVETQY
>TRBD1|TRBJ2-1|TRBV5-1
ASSFPGQGIPSYNEQF
>-|TRBJ2-2|TRBV12-3/TRBV12-4
ASSSSRAVTGELF
>TRBD2|TRBJ2-5|TRBV6-5
ASTSGGAPRGETQY
>-|TRBJ2-2|TRBV30
AWSYAGELF
>TRBD2|TRBJ2-5|TRBV29-1
SVADTGTSGGETQY
>TRBD2|TRBJ2-2|TRBV20-1
SAAREARGTGELF